The text below deals with one T cell receptor (beta chain). The antigen remains unidentified. The time point: week 11, during vaccination. Alongside topical imiquimod, each dose of vaccine comprised 300 ug of mutant IDH1 20-mer peptide. Each of the donors came in with new WHO grade 3 or 4 astrocytomas that were IDH1-mutant and ATRX-lost. This sample is drawn from a study of a mutant IDH1 vaccine in newly diagnosed glioma. In the study overall: Mean patient age was approximately 40 years; about 60% were male and around 40% female. Before enrollment, patients got radiotherapy alone, temozolomide alone, or mostly the combination.

This CDR3 comprises 13 residues. Trimming cost V 5 bases and J 15 bases; bases outside gene matches: 11. Germline CDR1 is MNHNS and CDR2 is SASEGT. Findings and caveats of the study: Pseudoprogression looked unconnected to shifts in top peripheral T cell clonotypes.

Some clones are missing from TCRdb's copy, which holds only in-frame ones; the method was immunoSEQ multiplex PCR. The data contain around 24,000 clones, 65% to 80% of them singletons. This chain joins TRBV6-1 and TRBJ2-4, with TRBD1 identical over 9 bases. The origin of this receptor is a man in his forties with glioma. The specimen comprised PBMCs, sampled from a glioma patient whose treatment included an IDH1 peptide vaccine. The CDR3 DNA reads as TGTGCCAGCAGTTATCCCGGGACAGGGCGTATGTACTTC. It yields the protein CASSYPGTGRMYF.